The clone carrying this T cell receptor beta chain came up many times. Its target is unknown. The CDR3 consists of 14 residues. Trimming removed 5 bases from V and 6 bases from J; junction bases left unmatched: 7. The data derive from a study of T cells in Graves' hyperthyroidism and ophthalmopathy. Study-level results: Most clonotypes expanded in thyroid above 0.001 were likewise present in blood. Before onset, ophthalmopathy was predicted by the model a median around 6 months earlier.

A NOSPECS grade of at least 4, a Clinical Activity Score of at least 3 and duration under 3 months were recorded in ophthalmopathy patients. The study excluded patients with uncontrolled infection, other autoimmune disease, pregnancy or lactation. TCR beta CDR3 regions were amplified from RNA. An initial round of RT-PCR targeting the TCR CDR3 relied on the HTBI primer set. TCRdb re-called the multiplex PCR reads through MiXCR, storing one row per CDR3 protein. The sample records about 400,000 distinct CDR3 sequences, 11% to 15% being singletons. The receptor comes from a man over 45 with Graves' ophthalmopathy. The gene calls are TRBV12-3 or TRBV12-4 and TRBJ2-4; 7 bases align to TRBD1. Sample: blood. The CDR3 loop is CASSLRQGTNIQYF. CDR3 bases: TGTGCCAGCAGTCTCCGACAGGGCACAAACATTCAGTACTTC.